This T cell receptor (beta chain) was recorded in a study of memory CD4+ T cells and cytomegalovirus serostatus (dated by TCRdb to between 2018 and 2020). Describing the broader study: The cohort comprised around 35 healthy Belgian adults, 9 CMV seropositive and 24 CMV seronegative. To replicate a published TCR-based CMV serostatus classifier, the study sequenced CD4+ memory TCRbeta repertoires from a Belgian cohort whose cytomegalovirus serostatus was known. The paper's findings and limits, for the study overall: On the Belgian cohort, the classifier built on the original framework reached a median bootstrapped AUC of about 0.95, with a 95% CI of 0.76-1.00. Only CD4+CD45RO+ memory cells were sequenced, in contrast to the original study, in which naive and memory CD4+ and CD8+ populations were covered. Among the 150 to 200 previously reported CMV-associated TCRbeta sequences, some 70 showed up in the CD4+ memory repertoires, with each one found in between one and five individuals. The results were interpreted as suggesting that the CMV-associated TCR signature is largely present in the CD4+ memory repertoire. CMV serostatus prediction reached a median bootstrapped AUC of about 0.95 with the original framework and about 0.93 with a US-trained random forest.

In the case of this clone: The antigen this receptor binds is unknown. Base qualities are not provided; no much larger clone lies one nucleotide away.

A FACSAria II was used to sort memory CD4+ T cells, defined as single viable CD3+CD4+CD8-CD45RO+ cells. CMV serostatus was determined with a Roche Elecsys assay detecting serum IgG against CMV pp150, pp28, p38 and p52. Once the samples were thawed, total CD4+ T cells were enriched through positive selection using CD4 magnetic microbeads. The samples came from a different study that was designed specifically to examine the CD4+ T cell memory repertoire. Peripheral blood mononuclear cells were isolated and cryopreserved according to standard operating procedures, and serum was stored at -80 degrees C. The staining used CD3-PerCP (BW264/56), CD4-APC (RPA-T4), CD45RO-PE (UCHT1) and CD8-Pacific Orange (3B5) antibodies, and Sytox blue was used to exclude non-viable cells. The CDR3 starts with the cysteine, ends with the phenylalanine, and has 15 residues. The DNA shown is the 45-base CDR3, in frame from base 1. The germline V gene encodes CDR1 MNHEY and CDR2 SMNVEV (reference sequence). The V end gives up 6 bases and the J end 2 bases, leaving 9 bases in the junction not matched to a gene.

Genomic DNA was extracted from sorted cells with the Quick-DNA Microprep Kit. TCRbeta DNA was amplified with the immunoSEQ hsTCRbeta kit following the manufacturer's protocol. TCRbeta libraries were sequenced on an Illumina MiSeq instrument. On the study's bioinformatics: Once out-of-frame sequences had been removed, millions of distinct TCRbeta sequences were left, which works out to an average of around 67,000 per individual. Each individual was scored by the count of about 150 previously reported CMV-associated TCRbeta sequences and the total productive distinct TCRbeta count. A beta-binomial model was reimplemented in Python, and random forests from scikit-learn, run with default parameters, were trained on data from the US cohort. Classifier performance on the Belgian cohort was summarized as median AUC with percentile confidence intervals calculated over 10,000 bootstrap iterations. TCRdb carries this immuneACCESS record with in-frame sequences only. Its versions omit some clonotypes, under half of them owing to an unresolved V gene in the studies checked, with the rest unexplained. V, J and clone size are taken as reported in that table, and D and trimming were inferred from the DNA itself. The sample table lists about 67,000 clones, 70% to 80% of them with a count of one. The ten largest clones add up to around 4.3% of the sample.

The chain couples TRBV27 to TRBJ2-5, and 7 junctional nucleotides match TRBD1. The source is an adult in good health and CMV-seropositive. Sequenced: memory CD4+ T cells from blood. CDR3 loop: CASRTRDSLQETQYF. The nucleotide sequence reads TGTGCCAGCAGAACCCGGGACAGCCTACAAGAGACCCAGTACTTC.